Sequencing of this T cell receptor beta chain was carried out in a study of T cells in Graves' hyperthyroidism and ophthalmopathy. Whole-study results and caveats: Ophthalmopathy, as predicted by the model, came a median around 6.7 months after the prediction.

The V gene end was trimmed by 0 bases and the J gene end by 4 bases; junction bases not matched to a gene: 15. Germline V gene sequence: CDR1 DFQATT, CDR2 SNEGSKA (reference sequence). CDR3 length equals 17 residues. Any patient presenting with uncontrolled infection, other autoimmune disease, pregnancy or lactation was left out. This clonotype was seen a few times. The antigen is undetermined. Amplification of TCR beta CDR3 regions was performed using RNA transcripts as template. The TCR CDR3 first-round RT-PCR relied on the HTBI primer set. Using its own MiXCR run on the multiplex PCR reads, TCRdb lists one record per CDR3 protein. The top ten hold 8% to 9% of the sample, which has about 840,000 distinct CDR3 sequences, around 39% seen once.

This TCR came from a man between 18 and 35 years old with Graves' hyperthyroidism. Sequencing was performed on blood. V gene TRBV20-1 combines with J gene TRBJ2-7, with 7 positions matching TRBD2. The CDR3 loop is CSARDGLEGLVVYEQYF. The CDR3 DNA reads as TGCAGTGCTAGAGACGGGCTTGAAGGACTAGTGGTATACGAGCAGTACTTC.